This T cell receptor (beta chain) emerged from a study of identical twins. CDR3 size: 14 residues. V was cut by 3 bases and J by 10 bases, with 13 bases left in between. One entry per CDR3 protein, called by TCRdb with MiXCR from the 5' RACE reads. The sample yields roughly 350,000 distinct CDR3 sequences, about 12% seen once. The sample also formed part of further work on yellow fever vaccine responses in identical twins.

The chain combines TRBV12-3 or TRBV12-4 with TRBJ1-6; D is uncertain. The sample was CD8+ T cells sorted from blood. The sequence derives from a woman between 18 and 29 years old in good health. CDR3 residues: CASSLSGFNSPLHF. DNA for the CDR3: TGTGCCAGCAGTTTGTCTGGGTTCAACTCACCCCTCCACTTT.